The 17 T cell receptor beta chains given below trace back to one sample, sequenced in a study of blood T cell repertoires in COVID-19. The protocol was immunoSEQ multiplex PCR, while the TCRdb copy is restricted to in-frame clones and leaves out a portion. In the table there are 200,000 to 250,000 clones, 80% to 90% of which are singletons. Sequences were obtained from peripheral blood. These TCRs come from a man aged 45-60 years with active or convalescent COVID-19.

The V and J genes are TRBV5-1 and TRBJ2-1; 8 bases are shared with TRBD2. The V gene's germline CDR1 is SGHRS and CDR2 YFSETQ. Trimming took 0 bases from V and 9 from J; bases not matched to a gene: 11. The CDR3 has 16 residues. This CDR3 is CASSLEGLGVTGEQFF. CDR3 coding DNA: TGCGCCAGCAGCTTGGAGGGACTAGGTGTTACTGGTGAGCAGTTCTTC.

This clone has just a few counts. The chain recombines TRBV5-1 with TRBJ2-1, with 7 nucleotides matching TRBD2. Germline loops: CDR1 SGHRS, CDR2 YFSETQ. The V gene end was trimmed by 1 base and the J gene end by 9 bases; junction bases not matched to a gene: 7. This CDR3 has 14 residues. The chain's CDR3 is CASSLWAGESEQFF. The CDR3 DNA reads TGCGCCAGCAGCTTGTGGGCGGGAGAGAGTGAGCAGTTCTTC.

The gene calls are TRBV5-8 and TRBJ2-3; 9 bases match TRBD1. Germline V gene lookup returns CDR1 SGHTS and CDR2 YDEGEE. The trim removed 4 bases at V and 7 bases at J, leaving 13 bases unmatched. This CDR3 spans 16 amino acids. The CDR3 sequence is CASSTEPGQGTYTQYF. As DNA, the CDR3 is TGTGCCAGCAGCACGGAACCGGGACAGGGTACATATACGCAGTATTTT.

This chain joins TRBV6-6 and TRBJ2-7; a possible D gene is TRBD1 (5 bases). CDR1 and CDR2 (germline): MNHNY, SVGAGI (reference sequence). Trimming took off 5 bases at V and 6 bases at J, with 11 bases between the two ends. This CDR3 spans 12 amino acids. The CDR3 here is CASSDSPLEQYF. The CDR3 coding sequence is TGTGCCAGCAGTGACAGTCCTCTCGAGCAGTACTTC.

V and J are TRBV6-5 and TRBJ1-1; 7 nucleotides match TRBD1. The CDR3 length is 16 residues. Germline loops: CDR1 MNHEY, CDR2 SVGAGI. Trimming cost V 0 bases and J 1 base; bases outside gene matches: 5. CDR3 sequence reads: CASSYSVGTANTEAFF. CDR3 DNA: TGTGCCAGCAGTTACTCCGTCGGGACAGCGAACACTGAAGCTTTCTTT.

The rearrangement links TRBV3-1 (or the pseudogene TRBV3-2) to TRBJ2-7, with D possibly matching TRBD2 (6 bases). Germline V gene sequence: CDR1 LGHDT, CDR2 YNNKEL (reference sequence). V lost 6 bases and J 6 bases, leaving 21 bases between the germline ends. The CDR3 loop spans 15 amino acids. The CDR3 here is CASSAGSSSAGEQYF. The CDR3 DNA reads TGTGCCAGCAGTGCGGGAAGTTCTAGCGCGGGCGAGCAGTACTTC.

The gene calls are TRBV18 and TRBJ1-6, with unresolved D. Per germline, CDR1 KGHSH and CDR2 LQKENI. Trimming removed 4 bases from V and 8 bases from J, with 9 bases in between. The CDR3 consists of 13 residues. The CDR3 sequence is CASSRGRDSPLHF. The CDR3 DNA reads as TGTGCCAGCTCACGAGGGAGAGATTCACCCCTCCACTTT.

The gene calls are TRBV4-3 and TRBJ1-1, with a weak D call TRBD1 (5 bases). V dropped 3 bases and J dropped 1 base, with 9 bases sitting between them. Germline V gene lookup returns CDR1 LGHNA and CDR2 YSLEER. This CDR3 has 14 residues. As DNA, the CDR3 is TGCGCCAGCAGCCACCTCAGGGAGAACACTGAAGCTTTCTTT. This encodes CASSHLRENTEAFF.

This chain uses TRBV12-5 with TRBJ2-5; D ambiguous. This CDR3 has 13 residues. Germline assignment: CDR1 LGHNT and CDR2 FRNRAP. Trimming left V 2 bases short and J 5 bases short, with 9 bases between. CDR3 protein: CASGLTSRETQYF. The CDR3 DNA is TGTGCTAGTGGTTTGACGTCTAGGGAGACCCAGTACTTC.

The V and J genes are TRBV6-6 and TRBJ2-2; the match to TRBD1 covers 8 bases. CDR3 length equals 16 residues. Germline CDR1 reads MNHNY; CDR2 reads SVGAGI (reference sequence). Losses at the gene ends were 7 bases for V and 0 bases for J; bases not matched to a gene: 7. CDR3 in amino acids: CASTSGGWSNTGELFF. Written as DNA, the CDR3 is TGTGCCAGCACCTCAGGGGGCTGGTCGAACACCGGGGAGCTGTTTTTT.

This clone came up once. The chain uses TRBV5-4 and TRBJ1-1, with TRBD1 matching over 8 bases. Unmatched junction bases numbered 17, after V lost 4 bases and J lost 3 bases. CDR3 size: 18 residues. The germline V gene has CDR1 SGHNT and CDR2 YYREEE (reference sequence). This CDR3 is CASSLRTGSWGGDTEAFF. Written as DNA, the CDR3 is TGTGCCAGCAGCCTCCGGACAGGGTCCTGGGGAGGCGACACTGAAGCTTTCTTT.

This chain joins TRBV19 and TRBJ1-2; 7 positions agree with TRBD1. J was trimmed by 8 bases and V by 10 bases; bases with no gene match: 16. There are 14 residues in the CDR3. From germline, CDR1 is LNHDA and CDR2 SQIVND (reference sequence). The CDR3 region has the DNA TGTGCCACTTTTTCTCTCCCGGGACAGACGGGCTACACCTTC. The encoded protein is CATFSLPGQTGYTF.

The genes are TRBV5-4 and TRBJ1-2; the D gene is possibly TRBD1 (5 bases). CDR3 length equals 13 residues. Germline V lookup: CDR1 SGHNT, CDR2 YYREEE (reference sequence). Trimming shortened V by 7 bases and J by 2 bases, and 12 bases separated the two germline ends. CDR3 protein: CASQYSGNYGYTF. The CDR3 coding sequence is TGTGCCAGCCAATACTCAGGGAACTATGGCTACACCTTC.

The chain employs TRBV6-6 and TRBJ1-1; D is possibly TRBD1 (5 bases). The germline V gene has CDR1 MNHNY and CDR2 SVGAGI (reference sequence). V gave up 5 bases and J gave up 7 bases, with 11 bases separating them. This CDR3 has 12 amino acids. The CDR3 spells CASSTPGGEAFF. CDR3 nucleotides: TGTGCCAGCAGTACGCCCGGGGGTGAAGCTTTCTTT.

The chain recombines TRBV2 with TRBJ2-1; a possible D gene is TRBD2 (5 bases). The CDR3 has 15 residues. Germline loops: CDR1 SNHLY, CDR2 FYNNEI. V lost 2 bases, J lost 7 bases, and 15 bases lay in between. The CDR3, as DNA: TGTGCCAGCAGTGAAATTCCGGCGGGCTCGAATGAGCAGTTCTTC. This translates into CASSEIPAGSNEQFF.

The chain has TRBV6-5 and TRBJ2-2, with D possibly matching TRBD1 (6 bases). Germline CDR1 is MNHEY and CDR2 is SVGAGI. Trimming left V 7 bases short and J 4 bases short, with 13 bases between. This CDR3 is 14 amino acids long. CDR3 sequence reads: CASTVGQTTGELFF. DNA of the CDR3: TGTGCCAGCACCGTCGGACAGACCACCGGGGAGCTGTTTTTT.

V usage is TRBV7-3 and J usage is TRBJ1-1; D perhaps matches TRBD1 (5 bases). This CDR3 spans 13 amino acids. Germline CDR1 and CDR2: SGHTA and FQGTGA. Trimming stripped 1 base from V and 7 bases from J, with 10 bases between. For the CDR3, the DNA is TGTGCCAGCAGCTTAAGTCGGGGGAATGAAGCTTTCTTT. As protein: CASSLSRGNEAFF.